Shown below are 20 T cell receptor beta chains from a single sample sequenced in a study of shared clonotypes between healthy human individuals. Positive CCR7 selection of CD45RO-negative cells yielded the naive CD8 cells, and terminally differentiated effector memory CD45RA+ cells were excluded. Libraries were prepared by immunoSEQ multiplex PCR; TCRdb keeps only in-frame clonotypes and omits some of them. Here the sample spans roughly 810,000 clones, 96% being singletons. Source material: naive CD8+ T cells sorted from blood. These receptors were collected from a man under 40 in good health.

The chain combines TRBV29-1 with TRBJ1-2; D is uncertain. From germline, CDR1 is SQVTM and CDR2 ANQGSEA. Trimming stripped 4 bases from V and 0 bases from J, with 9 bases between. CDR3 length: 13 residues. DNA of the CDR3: TGCAGCGTTGGTCAGATATCTAACTATGGCTACACCTTC. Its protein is CSVGQISNYGYTF.

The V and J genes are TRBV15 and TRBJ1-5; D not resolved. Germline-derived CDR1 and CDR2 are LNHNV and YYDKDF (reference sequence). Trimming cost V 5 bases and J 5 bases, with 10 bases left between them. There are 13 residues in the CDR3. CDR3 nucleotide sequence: TGTGCCACCAGCCTTGCTGGGTATCAGCCCCAGCATTTT. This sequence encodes CATSLAGYQPQHF.

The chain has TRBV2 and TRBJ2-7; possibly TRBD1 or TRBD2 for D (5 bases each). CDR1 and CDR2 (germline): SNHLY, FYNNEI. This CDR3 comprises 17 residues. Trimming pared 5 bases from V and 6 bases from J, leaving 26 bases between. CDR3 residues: CASSITPGTIVSGEQYF. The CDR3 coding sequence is TGTGCCAGCAGTATAACCCCCGGGACGATAGTTTCGGGCGAGCAGTACTTC.

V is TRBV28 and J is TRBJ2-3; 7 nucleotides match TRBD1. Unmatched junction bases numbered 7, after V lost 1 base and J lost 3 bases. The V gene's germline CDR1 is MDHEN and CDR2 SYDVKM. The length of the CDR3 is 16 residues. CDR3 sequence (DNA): TGTGCCAGCAGTTTATCCGAACGGGACAGAACAGATACGCAGTATTTT. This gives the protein CASSLSERDRTDTQYF.

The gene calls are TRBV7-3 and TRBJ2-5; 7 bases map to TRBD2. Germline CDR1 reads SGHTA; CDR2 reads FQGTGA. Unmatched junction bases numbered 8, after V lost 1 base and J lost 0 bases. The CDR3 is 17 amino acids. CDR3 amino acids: CASSLSELAAYQETQYF. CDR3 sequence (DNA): TGTGCCAGCAGCTTAAGTGAGCTAGCGGCGTACCAAGAGACCCAGTACTTC.

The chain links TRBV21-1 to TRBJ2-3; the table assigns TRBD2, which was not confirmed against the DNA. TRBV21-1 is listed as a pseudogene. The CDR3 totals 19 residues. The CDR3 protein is CASSKEPPPDCVFTDTQYF. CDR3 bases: TGTGCCAGCAGCAAAGAGCCTCCCCCGGACTGCGTCTTCACAGATACGCAGTATTTT.

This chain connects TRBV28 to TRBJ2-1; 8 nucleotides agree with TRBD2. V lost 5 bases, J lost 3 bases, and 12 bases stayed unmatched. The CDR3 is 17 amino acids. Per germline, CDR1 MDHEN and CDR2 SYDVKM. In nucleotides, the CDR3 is TGTGCCAGCAGTCACCCCGTTAGCGGGAAAATCTACAATGAGCAGTTCTTC. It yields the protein CASSHPVSGKIYNEQFF.

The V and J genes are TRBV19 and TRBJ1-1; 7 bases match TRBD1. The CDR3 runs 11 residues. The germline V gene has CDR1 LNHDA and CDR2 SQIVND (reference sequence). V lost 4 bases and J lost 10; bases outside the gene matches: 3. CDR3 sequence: CASSTTGAAFF. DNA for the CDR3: TGTGCCAGTAGTACAACAGGGGCAGCTTTCTTT.

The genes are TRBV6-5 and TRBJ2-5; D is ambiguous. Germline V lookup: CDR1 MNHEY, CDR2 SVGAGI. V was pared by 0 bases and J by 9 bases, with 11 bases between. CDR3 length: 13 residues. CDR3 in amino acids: CASSYSNSLAQYF. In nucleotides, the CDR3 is TGTGCCAGCAGTTACTCGAACAGTTTGGCCCAGTACTTC.

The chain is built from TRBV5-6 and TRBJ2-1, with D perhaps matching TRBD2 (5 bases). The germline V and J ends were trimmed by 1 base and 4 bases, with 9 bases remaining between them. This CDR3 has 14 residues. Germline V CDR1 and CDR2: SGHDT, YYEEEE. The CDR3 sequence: CASSLSEGYNEQFF. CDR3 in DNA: TGTGCCAGCAGCTTGTCAGAGGGTTACAATGAGCAGTTCTTC.

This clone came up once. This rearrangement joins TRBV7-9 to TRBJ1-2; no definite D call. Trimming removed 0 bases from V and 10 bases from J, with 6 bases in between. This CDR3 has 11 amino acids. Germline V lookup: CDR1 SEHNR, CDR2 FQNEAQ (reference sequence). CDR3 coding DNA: TGTGCCAGCAGCTTAGCTCCGCCCTACACCTTC. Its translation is CASSLAPPYTF. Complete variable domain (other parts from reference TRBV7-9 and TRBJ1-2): DTGVSQNPRHKITKRGQNVTFRCDPISEHNRLYWYRQTLGQGPEFLTYFQNEAQLEKSRLLSDRFSAERPKGSFSTLEIQRTEQGDSAMYLCASSLAPPYTFGSGTRLTVV.

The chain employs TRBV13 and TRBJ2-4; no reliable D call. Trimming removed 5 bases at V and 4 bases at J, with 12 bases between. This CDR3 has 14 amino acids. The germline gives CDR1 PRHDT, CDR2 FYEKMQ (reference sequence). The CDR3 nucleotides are TGTGCCAGCAGCCTCCTCCTGGAGAAAAACATTCAGTACTTC. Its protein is CASSLLLEKNIQYF.

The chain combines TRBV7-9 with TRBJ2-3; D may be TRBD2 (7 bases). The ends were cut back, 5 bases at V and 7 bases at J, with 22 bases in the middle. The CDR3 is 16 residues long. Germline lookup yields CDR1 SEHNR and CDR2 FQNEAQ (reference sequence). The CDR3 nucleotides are TGTGCCAGCAGCCCCACGGGGGGCCCGACTGGGTATACGCAGTATTTT. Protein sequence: CASSPTGGPTGYTQYF. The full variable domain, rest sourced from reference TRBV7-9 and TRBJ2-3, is DTGVSQNPRHKITKRGQNVTFRCDPISEHNRLYWYRQTLGQGPEFLTYFQNEAQLEKSRLLSDRFSAERPKGSFSTLEIQRTEQGDSAMYLCASSPTGGPTGYTQYFGPGTRLTVL.

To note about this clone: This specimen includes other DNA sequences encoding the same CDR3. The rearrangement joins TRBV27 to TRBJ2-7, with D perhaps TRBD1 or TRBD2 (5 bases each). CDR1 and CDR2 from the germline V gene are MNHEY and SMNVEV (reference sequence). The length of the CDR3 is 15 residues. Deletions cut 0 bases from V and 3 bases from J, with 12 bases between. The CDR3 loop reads CASSLSGTGGYEQYF. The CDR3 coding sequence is TGTGCCAGCAGTTTATCGGGCACTGGGGGCTACGAGCAGTACTTC.

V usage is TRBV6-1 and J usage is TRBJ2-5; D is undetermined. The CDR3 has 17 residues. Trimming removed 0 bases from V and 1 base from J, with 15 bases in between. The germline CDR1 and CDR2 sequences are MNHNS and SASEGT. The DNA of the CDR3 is TGTGCCAGCAGTGAAGCGCTTCATGGTTCGGTCCAAGAGACCCAGTACTTC. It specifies CASSEALHGSVQETQYF.

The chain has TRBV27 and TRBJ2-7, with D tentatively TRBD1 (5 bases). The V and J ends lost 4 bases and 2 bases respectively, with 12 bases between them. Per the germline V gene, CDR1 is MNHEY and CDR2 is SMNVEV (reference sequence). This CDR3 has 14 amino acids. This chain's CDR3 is CASSYSRQTYEQYF. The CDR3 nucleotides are TGTGCCAGCAGTTATTCGAGACAGACCTACGAGCAGTACTTC.

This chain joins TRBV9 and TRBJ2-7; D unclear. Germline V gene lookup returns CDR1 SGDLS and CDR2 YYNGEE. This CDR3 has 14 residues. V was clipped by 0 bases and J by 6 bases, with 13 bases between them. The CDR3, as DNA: TGTGCCAGCAGCGTAGATGGGGATTTCTCCGAGCAGTACTTC. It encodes CASSVDGDFSEQYF.

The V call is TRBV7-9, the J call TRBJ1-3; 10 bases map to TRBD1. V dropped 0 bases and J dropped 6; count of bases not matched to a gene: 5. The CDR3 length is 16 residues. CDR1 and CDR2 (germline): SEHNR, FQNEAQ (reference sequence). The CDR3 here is CASSLADRGHLNTIYF. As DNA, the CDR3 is TGTGCCAGCAGCTTAGCTGACAGGGGGCATTTAAACACCATATATTTT.

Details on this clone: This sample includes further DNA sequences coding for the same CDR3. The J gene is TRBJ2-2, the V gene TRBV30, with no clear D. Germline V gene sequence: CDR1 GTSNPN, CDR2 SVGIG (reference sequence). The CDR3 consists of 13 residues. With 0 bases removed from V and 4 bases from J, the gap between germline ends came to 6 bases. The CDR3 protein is CAWSVRGTGELFF. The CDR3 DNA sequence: TGTGCCTGGAGTGTACGTGGCACCGGGGAGCTGTTTTTT.

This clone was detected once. The CDR3, as DNA: TGTGCCAGCAGCTTAGGTACGGCTAGCACAGATACGCAGTATTTT. Its translation is CASSLGTASTDTQYF. V is TRBV7-3 and J is TRBJ2-3; D is unresolved. V was cut by 2 bases and J by 0 bases, with 9 bases left in between. The CDR3 totals 15 residues. CDR1 SGHTA and CDR2 FQGTGA come from the germline V gene. Supplemented by reference TRBV7-3 and TRBJ2-3, the full variable domain reads GAGVSQTPSNKVTEKGKYVELRCDPISGHTALYWYRQSLGQGPEFLIYFQGTGAADDSGLPNDRFFAVRPEGSVSTLKIQRTERGDSAVYLCASSLGTASTDTQYFGPGTRLTVL.